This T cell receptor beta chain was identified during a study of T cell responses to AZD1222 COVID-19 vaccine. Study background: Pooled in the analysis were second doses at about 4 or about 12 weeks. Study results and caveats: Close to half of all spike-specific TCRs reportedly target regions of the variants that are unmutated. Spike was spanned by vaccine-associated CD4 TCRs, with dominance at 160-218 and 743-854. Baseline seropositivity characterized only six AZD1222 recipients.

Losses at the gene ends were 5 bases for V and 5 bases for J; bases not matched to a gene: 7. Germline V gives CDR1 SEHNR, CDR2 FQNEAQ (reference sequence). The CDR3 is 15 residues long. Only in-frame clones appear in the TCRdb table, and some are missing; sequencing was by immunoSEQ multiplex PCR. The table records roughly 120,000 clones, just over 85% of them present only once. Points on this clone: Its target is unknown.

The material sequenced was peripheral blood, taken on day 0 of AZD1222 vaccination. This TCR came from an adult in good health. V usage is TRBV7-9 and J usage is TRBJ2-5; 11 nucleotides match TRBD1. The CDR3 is CASSPRTGGVETQYF. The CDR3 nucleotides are TGTGCCAGCAGCCCACGGACAGGGGGCGTTGAGACCCAGTACTTC.